This note documents a single T cell receptor (beta chain) sequence. The sample originates from a study of blood T cell repertoires in COVID-19. Study in general: There were acute and convalescent COVID-19 samples, and they came from the United States, Italy and Spain. In each case, the material was cDNA or gDNA derived from T cells, B-cell-depleted T cells, or PBMCs.

V was pared by 1 base and J by 4 bases, with 8 bases between. This CDR3 has 13 amino acids. Germline V gene data show CDR1 as SGHRS and CDR2 as YFSETQ. The table came from immunoSEQ multiplex PCR; TCRdb's copy has only in-frame clones and leaves some out. Of under 500,000 clones in the sample, 70% to 90% were seen once. The material sequenced was PBMCs or T cells enriched from blood (not recorded which). The chain links TRBV5-1 to TRBJ1-2; D remains ambiguous. This TCR was sampled from a woman aged 18-35 years with acute COVID-19. The CDR3: CASSLTGVYGYTF. The CDR3 DNA reads TGCGCCAGCAGCTTGACCGGAGTCTATGGCTACACCTTC.